The T cell receptor (beta chain) under discussion was sequenced for a study of identical twins. It was template switching that added a universal primer site, and there were unique molecular identifiers on the cDNA. TCRdb re-derived calls from the 5' RACE reads in MiXCR, one entry per CDR3 protein. The data contain 450,000 or so distinct CDR3 sequences, approximately 15% of them singletons. The V and J ends lost 8 bases and 1 base, in that order; junction bases with no gene match: 3. The length of the CDR3 is 14 residues. The germline gives CDR1 KGHDR, CDR2 SFDVKD. This clonotype was picked up a small number of times. This sample was shared with a second study, whose subject was yellow fever vaccine responses in identical twins. That study adds: Twins reportedly mounted vaccine T cell responses that seemed partly convergent, partly personalized.

The clonotype was recovered from a woman under 30 in good health. The rearrangement uses TRBV24-1 and TRBJ2-2, with 7 nucleotides matching TRBD1. The sequenced sample was CD4+ T cells sorted from blood. The CDR3 sequence: CATNRGVNTGELFF. The DNA for the CDR3 is TGTGCCACCAACAGGGGCGTGAACACCGGGGAGCTGTTTTTT.